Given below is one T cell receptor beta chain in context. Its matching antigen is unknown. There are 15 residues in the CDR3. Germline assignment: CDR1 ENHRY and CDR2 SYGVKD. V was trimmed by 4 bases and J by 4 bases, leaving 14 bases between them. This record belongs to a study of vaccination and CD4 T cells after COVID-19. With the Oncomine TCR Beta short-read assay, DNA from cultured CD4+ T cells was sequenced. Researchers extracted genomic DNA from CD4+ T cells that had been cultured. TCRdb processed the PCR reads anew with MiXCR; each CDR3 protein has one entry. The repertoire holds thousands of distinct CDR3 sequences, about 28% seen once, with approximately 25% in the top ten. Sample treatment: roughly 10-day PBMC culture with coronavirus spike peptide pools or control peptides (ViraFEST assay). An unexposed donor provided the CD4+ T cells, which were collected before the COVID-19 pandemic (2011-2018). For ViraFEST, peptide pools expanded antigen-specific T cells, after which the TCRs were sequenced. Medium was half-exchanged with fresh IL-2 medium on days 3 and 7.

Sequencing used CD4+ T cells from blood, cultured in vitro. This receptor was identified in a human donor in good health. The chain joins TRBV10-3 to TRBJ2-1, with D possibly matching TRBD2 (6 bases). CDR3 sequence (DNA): TGTGCCATCAGTGGGTCCGGGAGAGAATACAATGAGCAGTTCTTC. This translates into CAISGSGREYNEQFF.